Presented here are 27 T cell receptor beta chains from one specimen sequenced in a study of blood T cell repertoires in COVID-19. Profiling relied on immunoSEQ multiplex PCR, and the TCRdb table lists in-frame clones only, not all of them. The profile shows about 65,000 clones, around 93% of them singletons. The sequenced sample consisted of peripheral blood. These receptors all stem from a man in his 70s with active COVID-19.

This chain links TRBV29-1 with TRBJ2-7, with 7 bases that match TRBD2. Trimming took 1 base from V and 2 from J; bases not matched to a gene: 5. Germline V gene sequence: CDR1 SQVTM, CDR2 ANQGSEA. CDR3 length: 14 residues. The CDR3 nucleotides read TGCAGCGTTGAAGTAAAGGGAGGGGCCTACGAGCAGTACTTC. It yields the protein CSVEVKGGAYEQYF.

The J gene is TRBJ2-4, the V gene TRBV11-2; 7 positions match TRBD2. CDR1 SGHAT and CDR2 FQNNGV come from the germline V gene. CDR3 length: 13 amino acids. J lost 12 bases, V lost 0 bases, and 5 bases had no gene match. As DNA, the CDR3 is TGTGCCAGCAGCTTAGAGGGGGGGAACTCTCAGTACTTC. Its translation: CASSLEGGNSQYF. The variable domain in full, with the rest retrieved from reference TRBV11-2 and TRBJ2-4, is EAGVAQSPRYKIIEKRQSVAFWCNPISGHATLYWYQQILGQGPKLLIQFQNNGVVDDSQLPKDRFSAERLKGVDSTLKIQPAKLEDSAVYLCASSLEGGNSQYFGAGTRLSVL.

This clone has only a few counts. CDR3 region: CASSPPGTGAGGYTF. For the CDR3, the DNA is TGTGCCAGCAGCCCACCTGGGACAGGGGCTGGTGGCTACACCTTC. V and J are TRBV5-4 and TRBJ1-2; 10 bases line up with TRBD1. The germline V gene has CDR1 SGHNT and CDR2 YYREEE (reference sequence). The CDR3 sequence is 15 residues long. Trimming removed 4 bases from V and 7 bases from J; junction bases left unmatched: 10.

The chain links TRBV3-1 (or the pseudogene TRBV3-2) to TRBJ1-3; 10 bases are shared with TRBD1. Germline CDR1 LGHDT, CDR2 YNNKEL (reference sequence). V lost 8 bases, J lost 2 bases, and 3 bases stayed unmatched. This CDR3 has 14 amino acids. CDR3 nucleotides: TGTGCCAGCGAAGGACAGGGGGCTGGAAACACCATATATTTT. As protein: CASEGQGAGNTIYF.

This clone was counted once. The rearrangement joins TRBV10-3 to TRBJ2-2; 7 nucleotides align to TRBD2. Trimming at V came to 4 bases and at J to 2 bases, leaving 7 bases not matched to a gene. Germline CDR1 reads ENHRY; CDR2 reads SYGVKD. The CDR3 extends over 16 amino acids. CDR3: CAISGERGVNTGELFF. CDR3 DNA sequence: TGTGCCATCAGTGGAGAGCGGGGAGTCAACACCGGGGAGCTGTTTTTT.

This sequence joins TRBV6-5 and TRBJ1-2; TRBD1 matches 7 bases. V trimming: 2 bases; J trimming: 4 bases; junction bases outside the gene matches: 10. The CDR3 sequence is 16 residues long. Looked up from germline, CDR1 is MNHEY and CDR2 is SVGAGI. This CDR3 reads CASSYRRRDSIYGYTF. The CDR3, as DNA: TGTGCCAGCAGTTACCGGAGGAGGGACAGCATCTATGGCTACACCTTC.

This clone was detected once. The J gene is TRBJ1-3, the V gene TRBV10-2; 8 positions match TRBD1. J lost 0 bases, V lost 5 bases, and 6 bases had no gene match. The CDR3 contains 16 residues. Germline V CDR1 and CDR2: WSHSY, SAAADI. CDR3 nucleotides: TGCGCCAGCAGTAGACAGGGGTCGAGCTCTGGAAACACCATATATTTT. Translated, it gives CASSRQGSSSGNTIYF.

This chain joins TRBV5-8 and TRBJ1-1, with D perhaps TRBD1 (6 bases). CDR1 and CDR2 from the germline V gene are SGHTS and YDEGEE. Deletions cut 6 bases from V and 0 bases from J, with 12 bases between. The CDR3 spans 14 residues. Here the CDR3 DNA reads TGTGCCAGCACAGGGGAGTGGATGAACACTGAAGCTTTCTTT. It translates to CASTGEWMNTEAFF.

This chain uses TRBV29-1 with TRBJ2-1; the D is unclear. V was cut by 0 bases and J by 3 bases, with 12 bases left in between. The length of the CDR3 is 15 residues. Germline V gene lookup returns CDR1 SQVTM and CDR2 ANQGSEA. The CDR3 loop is CSVEDRQEFYNEQFF. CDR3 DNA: TGCAGCGTTGAAGACAGGCAAGAATTCTACAATGAGCAGTTCTTC.

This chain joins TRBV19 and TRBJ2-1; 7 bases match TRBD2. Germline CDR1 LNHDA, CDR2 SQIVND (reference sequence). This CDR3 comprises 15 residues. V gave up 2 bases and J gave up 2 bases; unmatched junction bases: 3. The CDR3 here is CASSIMGGTYNEQFF. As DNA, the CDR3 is TGTGCCAGTAGTATAATGGGGGGGACCTACAATGAGCAGTTCTTC. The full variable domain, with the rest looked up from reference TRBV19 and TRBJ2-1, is DGGITQSPKYLFRKEGQNVTLSCEQNLNHDAMYWYRQDPGQGLRLIYYSQIVNDFQKGDIAEGYSVSREKKESFPLTVTSAQKNPTAFYLCASSIMGGTYNEQFFGPGTRLTVL.

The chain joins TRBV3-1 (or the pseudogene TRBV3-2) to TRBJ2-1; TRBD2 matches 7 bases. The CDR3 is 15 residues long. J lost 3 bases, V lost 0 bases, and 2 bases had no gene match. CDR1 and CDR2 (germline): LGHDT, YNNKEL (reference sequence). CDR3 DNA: TGTGCCAGCAGCCAAGATGCTAGCGGCTACAATGAGCAGTTCTTC. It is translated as CASSQDASGYNEQFF.

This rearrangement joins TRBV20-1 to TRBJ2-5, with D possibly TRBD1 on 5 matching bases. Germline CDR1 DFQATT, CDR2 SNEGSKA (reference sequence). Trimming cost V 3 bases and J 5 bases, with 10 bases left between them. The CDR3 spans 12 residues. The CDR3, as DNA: TGCAGTGCTAGTTTGGGGCCGGAGACCCAGTACTTC. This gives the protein CSASLGPETQYF.

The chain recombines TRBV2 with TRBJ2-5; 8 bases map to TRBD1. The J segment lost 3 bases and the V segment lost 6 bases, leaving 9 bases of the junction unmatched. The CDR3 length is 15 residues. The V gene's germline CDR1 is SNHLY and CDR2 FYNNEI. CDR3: CASRGGTGWEETQYF. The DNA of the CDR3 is TGTGCCAGCAGAGGGGGGACAGGCTGGGAAGAGACCCAGTACTTC. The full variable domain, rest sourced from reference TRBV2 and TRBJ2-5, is EPEVTQTPSHQVTQMGQEVILRCVPISNHLYFYWYRQILGQKVEFLVSFYNNEISEKSEIFDDQFSVERPDGSNFTLKIRSTKLEDSAMYFCASRGGTGWEETQYFGPGTRLLVL.

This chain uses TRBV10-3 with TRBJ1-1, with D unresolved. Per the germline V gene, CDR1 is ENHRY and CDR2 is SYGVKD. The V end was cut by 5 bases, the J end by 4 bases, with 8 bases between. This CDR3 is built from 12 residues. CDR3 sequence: CAISPRGTEAFF. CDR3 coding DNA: TGTGCCATCAGTCCACGGGGCACTGAAGCTTTCTTT.

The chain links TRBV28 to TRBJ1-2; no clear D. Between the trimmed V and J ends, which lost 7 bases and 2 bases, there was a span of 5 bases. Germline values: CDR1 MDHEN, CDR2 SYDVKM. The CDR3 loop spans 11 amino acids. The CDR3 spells CASIQNYGYTF. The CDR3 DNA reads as TGTGCCAGCATTCAAAACTATGGCTACACCTTC.

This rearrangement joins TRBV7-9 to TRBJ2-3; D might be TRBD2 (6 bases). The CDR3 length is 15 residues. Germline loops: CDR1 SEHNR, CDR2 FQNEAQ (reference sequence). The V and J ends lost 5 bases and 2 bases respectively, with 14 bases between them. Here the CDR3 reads CASSPGLGDTDTQYF. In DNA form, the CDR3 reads TGTGCCAGCAGCCCGGGACTGGGAGACACAGATACGCAGTATTTT.

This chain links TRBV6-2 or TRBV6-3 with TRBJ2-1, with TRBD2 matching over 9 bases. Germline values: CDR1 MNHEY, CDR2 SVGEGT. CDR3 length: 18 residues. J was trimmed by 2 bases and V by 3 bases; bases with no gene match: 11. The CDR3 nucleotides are TGTGCCAGCAGTTATTTAAAAGAGCGGGGGGCGACCTACAATGAGCAGTTCTTC. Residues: CASSYLKERGATYNEQFF.

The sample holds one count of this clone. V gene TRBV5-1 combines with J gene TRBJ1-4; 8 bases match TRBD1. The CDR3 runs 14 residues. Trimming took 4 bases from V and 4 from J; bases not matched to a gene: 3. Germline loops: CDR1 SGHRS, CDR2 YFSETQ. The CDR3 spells CASSPDRVNEKLFF. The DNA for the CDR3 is TGCGCCAGCAGCCCGGACAGGGTTAATGAAAAACTGTTTTTT.

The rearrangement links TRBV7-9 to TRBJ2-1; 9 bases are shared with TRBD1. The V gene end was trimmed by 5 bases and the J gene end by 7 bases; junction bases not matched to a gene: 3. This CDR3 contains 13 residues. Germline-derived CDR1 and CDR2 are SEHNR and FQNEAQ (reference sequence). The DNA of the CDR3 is TGTGCCAGCAGCGGGACAGGGAGGAATGAGCAGTTCTTC. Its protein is CASSGTGRNEQFF.

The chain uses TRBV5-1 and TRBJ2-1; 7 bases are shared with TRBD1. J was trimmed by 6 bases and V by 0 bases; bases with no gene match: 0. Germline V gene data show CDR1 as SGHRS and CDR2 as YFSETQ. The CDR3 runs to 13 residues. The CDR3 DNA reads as TGCGCCAGCAGCTTGGCAGGGGGCAATGAGCAGTTCTTC. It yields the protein CASSLAGGNEQFF.

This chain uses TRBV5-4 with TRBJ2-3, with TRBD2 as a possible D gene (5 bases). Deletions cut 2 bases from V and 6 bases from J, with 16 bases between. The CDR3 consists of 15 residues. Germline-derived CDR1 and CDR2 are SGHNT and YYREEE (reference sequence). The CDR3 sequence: CASSFGGPSKDTQYF. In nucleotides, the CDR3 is TGTGCCAGCAGCTTCGGCGGGCCCAGCAAGGATACGCAGTATTTT.

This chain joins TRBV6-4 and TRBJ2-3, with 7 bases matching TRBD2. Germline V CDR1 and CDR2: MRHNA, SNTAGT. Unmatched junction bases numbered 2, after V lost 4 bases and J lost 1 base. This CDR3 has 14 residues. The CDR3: CASSAAGGTDTQYF. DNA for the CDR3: TGTGCCAGCAGTGCGGCGGGGGGCACAGATACGCAGTATTTT.

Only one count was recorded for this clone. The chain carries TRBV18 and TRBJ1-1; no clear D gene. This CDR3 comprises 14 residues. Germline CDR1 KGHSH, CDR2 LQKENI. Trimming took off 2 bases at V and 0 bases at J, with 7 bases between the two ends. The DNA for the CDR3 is TGTGCCAGCTCACCATCCCAGTTGAACACTGAAGCTTTCTTT. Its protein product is CASSPSQLNTEAFF.

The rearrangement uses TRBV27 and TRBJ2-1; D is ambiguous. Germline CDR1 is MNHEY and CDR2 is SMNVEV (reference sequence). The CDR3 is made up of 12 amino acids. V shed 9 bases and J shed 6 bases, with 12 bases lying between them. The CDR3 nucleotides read TGTGCCAGTCAGAGGTTGGGCAATGAGCAGTTCTTC. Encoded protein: CASQRLGNEQFF.

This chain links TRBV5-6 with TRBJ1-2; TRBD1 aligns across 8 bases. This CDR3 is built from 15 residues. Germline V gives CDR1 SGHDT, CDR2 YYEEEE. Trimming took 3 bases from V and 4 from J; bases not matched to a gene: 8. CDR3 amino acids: CASSWTGHKTYGYTF. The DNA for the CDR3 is TGTGCCAGCAGCTGGACAGGGCATAAAACCTATGGCTACACCTTC.

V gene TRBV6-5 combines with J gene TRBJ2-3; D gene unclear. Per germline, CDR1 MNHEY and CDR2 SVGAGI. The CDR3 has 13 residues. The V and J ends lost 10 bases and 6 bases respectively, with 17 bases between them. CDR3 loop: CAMMGRLGDTQYF. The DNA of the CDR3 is TGTGCCATGATGGGTCGGCTCGGGGATACGCAGTATTTT.

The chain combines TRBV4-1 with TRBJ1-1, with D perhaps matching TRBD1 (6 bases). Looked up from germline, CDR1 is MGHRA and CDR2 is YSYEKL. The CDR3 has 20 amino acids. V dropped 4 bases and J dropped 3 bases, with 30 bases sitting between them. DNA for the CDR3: TGCGCCAGCAGCCCGAGACATCTCACAGGGTCTGATTCGGTGTACACTGAAGCTTTCTTT. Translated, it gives CASSPRHLTGSDSVYTEAFF.